What follows are 25 T cell receptor beta chains derived from one specimen sequenced in a study of response to subunit inactivated influenza vaccine. TCRdb redid the calling of the RT-PCR reads with MiXCR, one entry per CDR3 protein. The sample has hundreds of thousands of distinct CDR3 sequences; 14% are singletons. This specimen consisted of PBMCs from blood, obtained 14 days before vaccination. These receptor sequences come from a middle-aged man who received an inactivated influenza vaccine.

V gene TRBV5-1 combines with J gene TRBJ1-2; 9 bases are shared with TRBD1. V lost 0 bases, J lost 2 bases, and 2 bases stayed unmatched. Germline V gene lookup returns CDR1 SGHRS and CDR2 YFSETQ. The CDR3 runs to 15 residues. CDR3: CASSLGGTGNYGYTF. The CDR3 nucleotides read TGCGCCAGCAGCTTGGGGGGGACAGGGAACTATGGCTACACCTTC.

The V gene is TRBV4-1, the J gene TRBJ2-2; D gene unclear. V was cut by 2 bases and J by 2 bases, with 9 bases left in between. Germline CDR1 reads MGHRA; CDR2 reads YSYEKL. The CDR3 is made up of 15 amino acids. The CDR3 protein is CASSQRLENTGELFF. The CDR3 coding sequence is TGCGCCAGCAGCCAAAGACTTGAAAACACCGGGGAGCTGTTTTTT.

The chain couples TRBV2 to TRBJ1-1; no reliable D call. Trimming pared 6 bases from V and 4 bases from J, leaving 9 bases between. This CDR3 is 12 amino acids long. Germline CDR1 SNHLY, CDR2 FYNNEI. Here the CDR3 DNA reads TGTGCCAGCAGACGGACGGCCACTGAAGCTTTCTTT. It codes for CASRRTATEAFF.

This clonotype was picked up a small number of times. The V and J genes are TRBV7-2 and TRBJ1-3; D unclear. Germline V gene lookup returns CDR1 SGHTA and CDR2 FQGNSA. CDR3 length: 14 residues. Deletions cut 5 bases from V and 2 bases from J, with 10 bases between. In DNA form, the CDR3 reads TGTGCCAGCAGCCAACCCTGGGCTGGAAACACCATATATTTT. Its protein is CASSQPWAGNTIYF. The full variable domain, with the rest looked up from reference TRBV7-2 and TRBJ1-3, is GAGVSQSPSNKVTEKGKDVELRCDPISGHTALYWYRQSLGQGLEFLIYFQGNSAPDKSGLPSDRFSAERTGGSVSTLTIQRTQQEDSAVYLCASSQPWAGNTIYFGEGSWLTVV.

This chain links TRBV10-3 with TRBJ1-2; 9 bases align to TRBD1. V lost 10 bases, J lost 2 bases, and 5 bases stayed unmatched. The CDR3 runs 13 residues. Germline values: CDR1 ENHRY, CDR2 SYGVKD. CDR3 amino acids: CATGDRANYGYTF. For the CDR3, the DNA is TGTGCCACCGGGGACAGGGCGAACTATGGCTACACCTTC.

This clonotype has more than one count but fewer than ten. J is TRBJ2-5 and V is TRBV6-2 or TRBV6-3, with D tentatively TRBD1 (6 bases). CDR3 size: 16 residues. Trimming removed 1 base from V and 5 bases from J, with 17 bases in between. The germline V gene has CDR1 MNHEY and CDR2 SVGEGT. The CDR3 DNA sequence: TGTGCCAGCAGTTACTATCATACAGGGCCGGAGGAGACCCAGTACTTC. Translated, it gives CASSYYHTGPEETQYF.

This sequence joins TRBV5-6 and TRBJ1-6; D gene uncertain. The CDR3 is 16 amino acids. Germline CDR1 and CDR2: SGHDT and YYEEEE. V was shortened by 1 base and J by 0 bases, with 8 bases between the two germline ends. In DNA, the CDR3 is TGTGCCAGCAGCTTGTGGCGAAGCTCCTATAATTCACCCCTCCACTTT. It codes for CASSLWRSSYNSPLHF.

This clonotype occurred once. V is TRBV5-1 and J is TRBJ1-2; TRBD1 is a possible D gene (5 bases). CDR3 length equals 15 residues. Looked up from germline, CDR1 is SGHRS and CDR2 is YFSETQ. The V end was cut by 3 bases, the J end by 1 base, with 13 bases between. This chain's CDR3 is CASSWGGGDNYGYTF. The CDR3 DNA reads TGCGCCAGCAGCTGGGGTGGAGGGGATAACTATGGCTACACCTTC.

The sample holds a few counts of this clonotype. This chain connects TRBV29-1 to TRBJ1-1; D remains unclear. Germline-derived CDR1 and CDR2 are SQVTM and ANQGSEA. Trimming took off 4 bases at V and 1 base at J, with 7 bases between the two ends. The CDR3 contains 12 residues. The CDR3 DNA follows: TGCAGCGTTGTTAACCCGAACACTGAAGCTTTCTTT. Its protein product is CSVVNPNTEAFF.

The table lists this clonotype with a few counts. The chain links TRBV10-3 to TRBJ2-7, with D possibly matching TRBD1 (6 bases). Germline V CDR1 and CDR2: ENHRY, SYGVKD. V dropped 3 bases and J dropped 2 bases, with 17 bases sitting between them. The CDR3 runs to 16 residues. CDR3 DNA: TGTGCCATCAGTGACCCCCCCGGGACAAATACCTACGAGCAGTACTTC. Residues: CAISDPPGTNTYEQYF.

This clonotype has just a few counts. The V and J genes are TRBV2 and TRBJ2-7; D is ambiguous. The CDR3 spans 15 residues. Trimming removed 5 bases at V and 3 bases at J, with 17 bases between. Germline V gives CDR1 SNHLY, CDR2 FYNNEI. The CDR3 DNA reads as TGTGCCAGCAGTTCAACCGTGACCTTAAACTACGAGCAGTACTTC. It encodes CASSSTVTLNYEQYF.

The gene calls are TRBV5-1 and TRBJ2-3, with D perhaps matching TRBD1 (6 bases). CDR1 is SGHRS, CDR2 YFSETQ, per germline. The germline V and J ends were trimmed by 2 bases and 6 bases, with 13 bases remaining between them. The CDR3 contains 14 residues. CDR3 DNA sequence: TGCGCCAGCAGCTTTCGAGGGGGTAAGGATACGCAGTATTTT. Protein sequence: CASSFRGGKDTQYF.

This clonotype was counted many times. As DNA, the CDR3 is TGTGCCAGCTCGACAGGGGACGCAGATACGCAGTATTTT. Amino acid sequence: CASSTGDADTQYF. This chain links TRBV9 with TRBJ2-3, with 8 bases lining up with TRBD1. Germline-derived CDR1 and CDR2 are SGDLS and YYNGEE. This CDR3 region has 13 residues. Trimming cost V 7 bases and J 4 bases; bases outside gene matches: 5.

This clonotype has a handful of counts. This rearrangement joins TRBV6-1 to TRBJ2-5; tentative D call: TRBD1 (6 bases). The CDR3 runs 15 residues. Germline V gives CDR1 MNHNS, CDR2 SASEGT. V was cut by 7 bases and J by 2 bases, with 17 bases left in between. CDR3 residues: CASNPIGQIQETQYF. The CDR3 DNA is TGTGCCAGCAACCCCATTGGACAGATACAAGAGACCCAGTACTTC.

This clonotype was detected a few times. The chain joins TRBV11-3 to TRBJ2-5, with D possibly being TRBD1 or TRBD2 (6 bases each). Germline V lookup: CDR1 SGHNT, CDR2 YENEEA. Between the trimmed V and J ends, which lost 4 bases and 5 bases, there was a span of 11 bases. The CDR3 covers 13 residues. In DNA, the CDR3 is TGTGCCAGCAGCTGGGGGGCCGGGGAGACCCAGTACTTC. This codes for CASSWGAGETQYF.

This clonotype has ten or more counts. The rearrangement joins TRBV2 to TRBJ2-7, with D perhaps TRBD1 (6 bases). V dropped 3 bases and J dropped 4 bases, with 16 bases sitting between them. This CDR3 is 15 amino acids long. The germline CDR1 and CDR2 sequences are SNHLY and FYNNEI. The CDR3 region is CASSDLGAQDYEQYF. The CDR3 bases are TGTGCCAGCAGTGACTTGGGGGCGCAAGATTACGAGCAGTACTTC.

This clonotype was observed a handful of times. V usage is TRBV20-1 and J usage is TRBJ2-4, with 10 bases matching TRBD1. Germline CDR1 reads DFQATT; CDR2 reads SNEGSKA (reference sequence). Unmatched junction bases numbered 6, after V lost 0 bases and J lost 1 base. CDR3 length: 17 amino acids. CDR3 DNA sequence: TGCAGTGCTAGAGATCCTCCGGGACAGGGGGCCAAAAACATTCAGTACTTC. Protein: CSARDPPGQGAKNIQYF.

This clonotype was counted ten times or more. The CDR3 bases are TGTGCCAGCAGCCGACAGAACCAAGAGACCCAGTACTTC. Protein: CASSRQNQETQYF. V is TRBV3-1 and J is TRBJ2-5, with D perhaps matching TRBD1 (5 bases). Trimming shortened V by 4 bases and J by 0 bases, and 6 bases separated the two germline ends. The CDR3 has 13 residues. Per the germline V gene, CDR1 is LGHDT and CDR2 is YNNKEL (reference sequence).

V and J are TRBV7-8 and TRBJ2-3; 10 nucleotides agree with TRBD2. CDR1 is SGHVS, CDR2 FQNEAQ, per germline. This CDR3 has 19 amino acids. Germline trimming cut 1 base from V and 4 bases from J; bases unmatched to any gene: 14. This chain's CDR3 is CASSLVVRTSGVRADTQYF. CDR3 bases: TGTGCCAGCAGCTTAGTTGTTCGGACTAGCGGAGTCAGGGCAGATACGCAGTATTTT.

In this sample, this clonotype turned up many times. The CDR3 sequence is CSVGYRPGETQYF. CDR3 bases: TGCAGCGTTGGGTACCGACCTGGGGAGACCCAGTACTTC. This chain connects TRBV29-1 to TRBJ2-5; D call uncertain. This CDR3 region has 13 residues. Trimming removed 4 bases at V and 5 bases at J, with 14 bases between. Germline V gives CDR1 SQVTM, CDR2 ANQGSEA.

This clonotype has at least ten counts. The chain uses TRBV29-1 and TRBJ2-5; 9 bases line up with TRBD2. Trimming took 3 bases from V and 5 from J; bases not matched to a gene: 4. The germline V gene encodes CDR1 SQVTM and CDR2 ANQGSEA. CDR3 length equals 13 residues. The CDR3 coding sequence is TGCAGCGTTGATTCAGCGGGGGGTGAGACCCAGTACTTC. Protein product: CSVDSAGGETQYF.

The chain carries TRBV7-2 and TRBJ1-3; D is possibly TRBD1 (5 bases). Germline lookup yields CDR1 SGHTA and CDR2 FQGNSA. V lost 0 bases to trimming and J lost 1 base, with 7 bases between them. CDR3 length equals 15 residues. The chain's CDR3 is CASSLARGSGNTIYF. CDR3 bases: TGTGCCAGCAGCTTAGCGCGGGGGTCTGGAAACACCATATATTTT.

This clonotype was observed a few times. The J gene is TRBJ2-5, the V gene TRBV5-1; TRBD1 aligns across 7 bases. Germline assignment: CDR1 SGHRS and CDR2 YFSETQ. The CDR3 runs 15 residues. J gave up 2 bases and V 3 bases, and 7 bases lay outside the gene matches. CDR3 DNA: TGCGCCAGCAGCTGGGGACAGCTAGAACAAGAGACCCAGTACTTC. Its translation is CASSWGQLEQETQYF.

The chain combines TRBV18 with TRBJ2-7; D is perhaps TRBD2 (5 bases). The CDR3 spans 16 residues. Looked up from germline, CDR1 is KGHSH and CDR2 is LQKENI. V gave up 6 bases and J gave up 1 base, with 19 bases separating them. CDR3 sequence reads: CASSPNLAAVSYEQYF. Here the CDR3 DNA reads TGTGCCAGCTCGCCCAACTTGGCAGCGGTATCCTACGAGCAGTACTTC.

This clonotype has more than one count but fewer than ten. This chain connects TRBV6-2 or TRBV6-3 to TRBJ2-7, with D possibly being TRBD1 or TRBD2 (5 bases each). Trimming removed 6 bases at V and 5 bases at J, with 14 bases between. There are 13 residues in the CDR3. Germline loops: CDR1 MNHEY, CDR2 SVGEGT. The CDR3 DNA reads as TGTGCCAGCAGAAATCCGGGACCCCACGAGCAGTACTTC. Residues: CASRNPGPHEQYF.